These 22 T cell receptor beta chains were all obtained from the same sample, sequenced in a study of blood T cell repertoires in COVID-19. The table came from immunoSEQ multiplex PCR; TCRdb's copy has only in-frame clones and leaves some out. The data show more than 300,000 clones, with over 70% seen just once and about 1.2% held by the top ten. The sequencing input was peripheral blood. These receptors all stem from a woman in her forties or fifties with acute or convalescent COVID-19.

In DNA form, the CDR3 reads TGTGCCAGCAGTGAAGCCCCTTTAATATCCAATCAGCCCCAGCATTTT. This encodes CASSEAPLISNQPQHF. This rearrangement joins TRBV2 to TRBJ1-5; D gene ambiguous. Germline V gene data show CDR1 as SNHLY and CDR2 as FYNNEI. This CDR3 spans 16 amino acids. Trimming stripped 0 bases from V and 3 bases from J, with 12 bases between.

In this sample, this clone turned up once. The chain is built from TRBV6-4 and TRBJ1-2, with D perhaps matching TRBD1 (6 bases). V lost 3 bases and J lost 10, with 12 bases in between. This CDR3 is built from 12 residues. Germline V gene data show CDR1 as MRHNA and CDR2 as SNTAGT. CDR3 nucleotides: TGTGCCAGCAGTGATACAGGGTGGCACTACACCTTC. Translating it yields CASSDTGWHYTF.

This chain joins TRBV11-3 and TRBJ2-1, with D perhaps TRBD1 (6 bases). Germline V gene lookup returns CDR1 SGHNT and CDR2 YENEEA. The CDR3 is 15 residues long. The germline V and J ends were trimmed by 3 bases and 3 bases, with 12 bases remaining between them. Here the CDR3 reads CASSFQGSGYNEQFF. Written as DNA, the CDR3 is TGTGCCAGCAGCTTTCAGGGGTCGGGCTACAATGAGCAGTTCTTC.

The chain is built from TRBV5-1 and TRBJ1-1, with TRBD1 identical over 9 bases. Germline CDR1 reads SGHRS; CDR2 reads YFSETQ. Germline trimming cut 4 bases from V and 0 bases from J; bases unmatched to any gene: 4. The CDR3 runs 15 residues. In nucleotides, the CDR3 is TGCGCCAGCAGCGGACAGGGGACAATGAACACTGAAGCTTTCTTT. Translation: CASSGQGTMNTEAFF.

This clone was seen many times. V gene TRBV11-2 combines with J gene TRBJ2-1; possible D gene TRBD1, 5 bases. Germline values: CDR1 SGHAT, CDR2 FQNNGV. The CDR3 has 17 amino acids. V lost 0 bases and J lost 0, with 12 bases in between. The CDR3 DNA follows: TGTGCCAGCAGCTTAGAAAAGGGGTTAAGCTCCTACAATGAGCAGTTCTTC. Translation: CASSLEKGLSSYNEQFF.

The chain recombines TRBV5-1 with TRBJ2-2, with 8 positions matching TRBD2. The J segment lost 1 base and the V segment lost 1 base, leaving 3 bases of the junction unmatched. The CDR3 length is 16 residues. The V gene's germline CDR1 is SGHRS and CDR2 YFSETQ. For the CDR3, the DNA is TGCGCCAGCAGCTTGCCCAGCGGGGGGAACACCGGGGAGCTGTTTTTT. Translating it yields CASSLPSGGNTGELFF.

V gene TRBV5-1 combines with J gene TRBJ1-1, with D hard to call. CDR3 length: 13 residues. Germline V CDR1 and CDR2: SGHRS, YFSETQ. With 4 bases removed from V and 4 bases from J, the gap between germline ends came to 11 bases. CDR3 DNA: TGCGCCAGCAGCCAAAACGGGGTCACTGAAGCTTTCTTT. Translated, it gives CASSQNGVTEAFF.

This chain's CDR3 is CASSPVTVNTDTQYF. CDR3 bases: TGCGCCAGCAGCCCCGTTACAGTTAACACAGATACGCAGTATTTT. The V and J genes are TRBV5-1 and TRBJ2-3; D call uncertain. This CDR3 region has 15 residues. The germline gives CDR1 SGHRS, CDR2 YFSETQ. The germline V and J ends were trimmed by 4 bases and 2 bases, with 14 bases remaining between them.

The chain recombines TRBV2 with TRBJ2-1; 8 bases are a match to TRBD1. This CDR3 has 12 amino acids. V was clipped by 5 bases and J by 8 bases; unmatched bases: 2. Germline assignment: CDR1 SNHLY and CDR2 FYNNEI. The chain's CDR3 is CASSPGGDEQFF. The CDR3 nucleotides read TGTGCCAGCAGTCCAGGGGGCGATGAGCAGTTCTTC.

This clone was detected once. The CDR3 reads CASSPWERANYGYTF. CDR3 nucleotide sequence: TGTGCCAGCAGCCCCTGGGAGAGAGCTAACTATGGCTACACCTTC. The chain joins TRBV3-1 (or the pseudogene TRBV3-2) to TRBJ1-2; D unresolved. CDR3 length equals 15 residues. V lost 4 bases and J 0 bases, leaving 12 bases between the germline ends. CDR1 and CDR2 from the germline V gene are LGHDT and YNNKEL (reference sequence).

The V and J genes are TRBV3-1 (or the pseudogene TRBV3-2) and TRBJ2-5, with no clear D. The length of the CDR3 is 17 residues. CDR1 is LGHDT, CDR2 YNNKEL, per germline (reference sequence). Trimming shortened V by 3 bases and J by 7 bases, and 24 bases separated the two germline ends. CDR3 DNA sequence: TGTGCCAGCAGCCATGACTCCGGTTACACTCCAGCACGGACCCAGTACTTC. It yields the protein CASSHDSGYTPARTQYF.

This sequence joins TRBV3-1 (or the pseudogene TRBV3-2) and TRBJ1-3, with D perhaps TRBD1 (5 bases). Germline V CDR1 and CDR2: LGHDT, YNNKEL (reference sequence). Trimming stripped 1 base from V and 2 bases from J, with 6 bases between. This CDR3 region has 14 residues. The CDR3 sequence: CASSQGTTGNTIYF. CDR3 coding DNA: TGTGCCAGCAGCCAAGGGACAACTGGAAACACCATATATTTT.

This chain uses TRBV7-9 with TRBJ2-5; D remains ambiguous. Germline assignment: CDR1 SEHNR and CDR2 FQNEAQ (reference sequence). V lost 1 base, J lost 4 bases, and 4 bases lay in between. The CDR3 extends over 12 amino acids. CDR3 protein: CASSLVGETQYF. CDR3 coding DNA: TGTGCCAGCAGCTTAGTCGGAGAGACCCAGTACTTC.

V is TRBV11-2 and J is TRBJ2-1; weak D call: TRBD1 (6 bases). The CDR3 covers 15 residues. Trimming cost V 3 bases and J 6 bases, with 15 bases left between them. Per germline, CDR1 SGHAT and CDR2 FQNNGV. The CDR3 DNA reads TGTGCCAGCAGCTTTGTGTGGCAGGGGCCCAATGAGCAGTTCTTC. Protein product: CASSFVWQGPNEQFF. The full variable domain, in which reference TRBV11-2 and TRBJ2-1 provide the parts outside the CDR3, is EAGVAQSPRYKIIEKRQSVAFWCNPISGHATLYWYQQILGQGPKLLIQFQNNGVVDDSQLPKDRFSAERLKGVDSTLKIQPAKLEDSAVYLCASSFVWQGPNEQFFGPGTRLTVL.

The chain links TRBV12-3 or TRBV12-4 to TRBJ2-3; D is possibly TRBD1 (5 bases). This CDR3 comprises 13 residues. The germline V and J ends were trimmed by 6 bases and 5 bases, with 12 bases remaining between them. The DNA of the CDR3 is TGTGCCAGCAGCGATGTTCAGGGAGATACGCAGTATTTT. Protein sequence: CASSDVQGDTQYF.

The rearrangement joins TRBV18 to TRBJ1-2, with 9 bases fitting TRBD1. This CDR3 is built from 15 residues. Germline loops: CDR1 KGHSH, CDR2 LQKENI. The J segment lost 1 base and the V segment lost 6 bases, leaving 6 bases of the junction unmatched. CDR3 amino acids: CASSLDRGLNYGYTF. The CDR3 DNA follows: TGTGCCAGCTCCCTGGACAGGGGACTTAACTATGGCTACACCTTC.

The chain employs TRBV5-6 and TRBJ1-6; 10 bases agree with TRBD1. V trimming: 5 bases; J trimming: 5 bases; junction bases outside the gene matches: 4. From germline, CDR1 is SGHDT and CDR2 YYEEEE. The CDR3 length is 15 residues. CDR3 loop: CASRTGTGDNSPLHF. CDR3 DNA sequence: TGTGCCAGCAGAACCGGGACAGGGGATAATTCACCCCTCCACTTT.

This clone was recorded once. The rearrangement uses TRBV5-4 and TRBJ2-2, with D possibly being TRBD2 (5 bases). The germline V gene has CDR1 SGHNT and CDR2 YYREEE (reference sequence). The CDR3 covers 15 residues. V shed 0 bases and J shed 1 base, with 7 bases lying between them. CDR3 amino acids: CASSLVGLNTGELFF. The CDR3 DNA follows: TGTGCCAGCAGCTTGGTCGGACTGAACACCGGGGAGCTGTTTTTT.

This chain uses TRBV18 with TRBJ2-7; 7 bases line up with TRBD1. The CDR3 sequence is 14 residues long. Germline V CDR1 and CDR2: KGHSH, LQKENI. J was trimmed by 6 bases and V by 6 bases; bases with no gene match: 11. CDR3 in amino acids: CASSNRQGHGEQYF. The CDR3 DNA follows: TGTGCCAGCTCGAACCGACAGGGCCATGGCGAGCAGTACTTC. The full variable domain, completed using reference TRBV18 and TRBJ2-7, is NAGVMQNPRHLVRRRGQEARLRCSPMKGHSHVYWYRQLPEEGLKFMVYLQKENIIDESGMPKERFSAEFPKEGPSILRIQQVVRGDSAAYFCASSNRQGHGEQYFGPGTRLTVT.

This chain connects TRBV7-3 to TRBJ2-7; D call uncertain. Between the trimmed V and J ends, which lost 4 bases and 5 bases, there was a span of 6 bases. The CDR3 is 11 amino acids. Germline lookup yields CDR1 SGHTA and CDR2 FQGTGA. DNA for the CDR3: TGTGCCAGCAGCTCAGAAGACGAGCAGTACTTC. Amino acid sequence: CASSSEDEQYF. The variable domain in full, with the rest retrieved from reference TRBV7-3 and TRBJ2-7, is GAGVSQTPSNKVTEKGKYVELRCDPISGHTALYWYRQSLGQGPEFLIYFQGTGAADDSGLPNDRFFAVRPEGSVSTLKIQRTERGDSAVYLCASSSEDEQYFGPGTRLTVT.

The rearrangement uses TRBV9 and TRBJ1-4; the D gene is possibly TRBD1 (6 bases). Trimming left V 4 bases short and J 7 bases short, with 17 bases between. CDR1 is SGDLS, CDR2 YYNGEE, per germline. This CDR3 has 15 amino acids. The CDR3 DNA reads TGTGCCAGCAGCCCCCAAGAGGGGGTGAGTGAAAAACTGTTTTTT. Amino acid sequence: CASSPQEGVSEKLFF. Filled out from reference TRBV9 and TRBJ1-4, the complete variable domain reads DSGVTQTPKHLITATGQRVTLRCSPRSGDLSVYWYQQSLDQGLQFLIQYYNGEERAKGNILERFSAQQFPDLHSELNLSSLELGDSALYFCASSPQEGVSEKLFFGSGTQLSVL.

The chain links TRBV5-6 to TRBJ2-5; 7 positions agree with TRBD2. J lost 5 bases, V lost 3 bases, and 7 bases had no gene match. CDR1 and CDR2 from the germline V gene are SGHDT and YYEEEE. This CDR3 comprises 14 residues. CDR3 coding DNA: TGTGCCAGCAGCTGGGGAGGGAAGGGGGAGACCCAGTACTTC. It is translated as CASSWGGKGETQYF.